What follows describes a single T cell receptor (beta chain). The target antigen is unknown. Survey-level immunoSEQ v3.0 assays were run. Assay: immunoSEQ multiplex PCR; the TCRdb copy retains only in-frame clones and omits some. Counted here are some 25,000 clones, roughly 80% occurring once; the ten biggest clones make up 8.5% to 14%. The sample originates from a study of long-term antiretroviral therapy in people with HIV. Study details: The immediate-ART recommendation dates to 2015, and the earliest samples predate it by about a decade. Study-wide results and caveats: Pre-ART-expanded clones dominated the repertoire at all time points. HIV repertoires showed narrower CDR3 length ranges than controls.

Sample: unsorted PBMCs, taken 2.1 years after starting antiretroviral therapy. This sequence was found in a man in his thirties or forties with HIV.

The CDR3 reads CASSARDPPYNEQFF. The CDR3 coding sequence is TGTGCCAGCAGTGCTAGGGACCCTCCTTACAATGAGCAGTTCTTC. V gene TRBV6-6 combines with J gene TRBJ2-1, with D possibly being TRBD1 or TRBD2 (5 bases each). Looked up from germline, CDR1 is MNHNY and CDR2 is SVGAGI (reference sequence). Between the trimmed V and J ends, which lost 5 bases and 4 bases, there was a span of 15 bases. CDR3 length: 15 residues.